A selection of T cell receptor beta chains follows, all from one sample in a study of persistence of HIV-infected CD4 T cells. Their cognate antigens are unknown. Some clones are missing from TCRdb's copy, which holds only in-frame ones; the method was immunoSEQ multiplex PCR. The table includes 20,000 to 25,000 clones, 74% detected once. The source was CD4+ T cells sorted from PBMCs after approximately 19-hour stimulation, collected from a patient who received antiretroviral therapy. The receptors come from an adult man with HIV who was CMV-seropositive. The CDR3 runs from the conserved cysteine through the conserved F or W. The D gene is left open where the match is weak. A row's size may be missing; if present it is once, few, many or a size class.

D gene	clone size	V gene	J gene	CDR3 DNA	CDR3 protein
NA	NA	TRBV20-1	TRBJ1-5	TGCAGTGCTAGTTGGAGCGACAATCAGCCCCAGCATTTT	CSASWSDNQPQHF
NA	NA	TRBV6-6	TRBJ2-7	TGTGCCAGCGGGTTGACAGGAATCTACGAGCAGTACTTC	CASGLTGIYEQYF
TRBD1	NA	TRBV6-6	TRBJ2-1	TGTGCCAGCAGTAACAGCCAACAGGGGGCTGACAATGAGCAGTTCTTC	CASSNSQQGADNEQFF
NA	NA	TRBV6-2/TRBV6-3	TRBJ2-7	TGTGCCAGCAGCCGAGGACAGTACGAGCAGTACTTC	CASSRGQYEQYF
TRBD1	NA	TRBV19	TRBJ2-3	TGTGCCAGTGAACCGGGACAGAGCACAGATACGCAGTATTTT	CASEPGQSTDTQYF
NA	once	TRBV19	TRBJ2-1	TGTGCCACCAGGATATACAATGAGCAGTTCTTC	CATRIYNEQFF
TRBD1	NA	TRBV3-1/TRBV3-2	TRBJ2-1	TGTGCCAGCAGCCAAGAAAGGAACAGGGGAAGCTCCTACAATGAGCAGTTCTTC	CASSQERNRGSSYNEQFF
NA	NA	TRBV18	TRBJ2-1	TGTGCCAGCTCACAACAGGAGGGTTCATACAATGAGCAGTTCTTC	CASSQQEGSYNEQFF
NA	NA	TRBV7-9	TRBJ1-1	TGTGCCAGCAGCCTCTTTCAGTGGAACACTGAAGCTTTCTTT	CASSLFQWNTEAFF
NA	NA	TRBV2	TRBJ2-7	TGTGCCAGCAGATGGGGGTCTCCCTACGAGCAGTACTTC	CASRWGSPYEQYF
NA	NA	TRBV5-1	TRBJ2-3	TGCGCCAGCAGCTTGGAAGCCCCGACAGTCGCTAGCACAGATACGCAGTATTTT	CASSLEAPTVASTDTQYF
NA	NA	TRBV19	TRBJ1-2	TGTGCCAGTAGTATGGCAGGGAGGCCTAACTATGGCTACACCTTC	CASSMAGRPNYGYTF
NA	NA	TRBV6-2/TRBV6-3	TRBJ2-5	TGTGCCAGCAGTTACCAGCCATCAGGGTTCGGGCAAGAGACCCAGTACTTC	CASSYQPSGFGQETQYF